This passage covers 29 T cell receptor beta chains from one sample sequenced in a study of T cells in Graves' hyperthyroidism and ophthalmopathy. There were TCR beta CDR3 regions amplified from RNA transcripts. HTBI primers drove first-round RT-PCR of the TCR CDR3. MiXCR, applied by TCRdb to the multiplex PCR reads, yields one record per CDR3 protein. The sample lists hundreds of thousands of distinct CDR3 sequences, approximately 15% occurring once. Input material: blood. These receptors came from a woman between 40 and 55 years old with Graves' ophthalmopathy.

Comments on this clonotype: A much bigger clone sits one base away, suggesting this may be a read error. The rearrangement uses TRBV7-2 and TRBJ2-7, with 9 bases identical to TRBD1. The CDR3 covers 15 residues. CDR1 is SGHTA and CDR2 is FQGNSA in the germline V gene. DNA of the CDR3: TGTGCCAGCAGCATAAGGGACAGGGACTCCTACGAGCGGTACTTC. Amino acids: CASSIRDRDSYERYF.

Turning to this clonotype: This may come from a read error, since a much larger clone is one base off. V and J are TRBV20-1 and TRBJ2-3; D gene uncertain. Germline V gene sequence: CDR1 DFQATT, CDR2 SNEGSKA (reference sequence). The length of the CDR3 is 13 residues. The V end lost 0 bases, the J end lost 4 bases, and 8 bases lay between the germline ends. The CDR3, as DNA: TGCAGTGCTAGAGATGCATTTGCAGATACGCAGTATTTT. It is translated as CSARDAFADTQYF.

This clonotype was counted at least ten times. The chain recombines TRBV5-5 with TRBJ2-1; 7 nucleotides line up with TRBD2. CDR1 and CDR2 (germline): SGHKS, YYEKEE (reference sequence). V shed 0 bases, J shed 9 bases, and the junction held 9 bases outside the gene matches. This CDR3 spans 15 amino acids. In nucleotides, the CDR3 is TGTGCCAGCAGCTTGGGGACTAGGAGTAGGGGTGAGCAGTTCTTC. Translation gives CASSLGTRSRGEQFF.

This clonotype was counted between two and nine times. The J gene is TRBJ2-7, the V gene TRBV7-9; D is ambiguous. The CDR3 extends over 14 amino acids. From germline, CDR1 is SEHNR and CDR2 FQNEAQ (reference sequence). The germline V and J ends were trimmed by 4 bases and 2 bases, with 12 bases remaining between them. CDR3: CASSSADLPYEQYF. The CDR3 DNA reads TGTGCCAGCAGCTCCGCGGACCTACCCTACGAGCAGTACTTC.

This clonotype has ten or more counts. V usage is TRBV7-8 and J usage is TRBJ1-1; no clear D. In germline, CDR1 is SGHVS, CDR2 FQNEAQ. The V gene lost 1 base and the J gene lost 4 bases, with 10 bases spanning the gap. The CDR3 covers 14 residues. CDR3 sequence reads: CASSLGPGITEAFF. The DNA of the CDR3 is TGTGCCAGCAGCTTAGGGCCGGGTATCACTGAAGCTTTCTTT.

The rearrangement links TRBV7-9 to TRBJ1-1, with 7 bases matching TRBD1. J gave up 0 bases and V 5 bases, and 6 bases lay outside the gene matches. Germline loops: CDR1 SEHNR, CDR2 FQNEAQ (reference sequence). CDR3 length: 15 residues. CDR3 residues: CASSPQTGMNTEAFF. The CDR3 coding sequence is TGTGCCAGCAGCCCACAGACAGGGATGAACACTGAAGCTTTCTTT.

This clonotype was picked up a small number of times. The gene calls are TRBV27 and TRBJ1-2, with unresolved D. Germline V gene lookup returns CDR1 MNHEY and CDR2 SMNVEV (reference sequence). The V gene lost 1 base and the J gene lost 6 bases, with 9 bases spanning the gap. This CDR3 is 13 amino acids long. DNA for the CDR3: TGTGCCAGCAGTTTATTAGGAGGCGATGGCTACACCTTC. Protein: CASSLLGGDGYTF.

This clonotype was detected only a few times. The chain uses TRBV10-3 and TRBJ2-3, with 10 bases fitting TRBD2. CDR3 length equals 14 residues. V trimming: 10 bases; J trimming: 1 base; junction bases outside the gene matches: 5. Germline CDR1 and CDR2: ENHRY and SYGVKD. The CDR3 DNA reads TGTGCCAGTGCAGGACTAGCGGGCACAGATACGCAGTATTTT. Translating it yields CASAGLAGTDTQYF.

This clonotype showed up many times. The rearrangement uses TRBV6-1 and TRBJ2-1; 7 positions match TRBD1. CDR3 length equals 15 residues. The germline CDR1 and CDR2 sequences are MNHNS and SASEGT. V gave up 3 bases and J gave up 8 bases; unmatched junction bases: 10. CDR3 in DNA: TGTGCCAGCAGTGACCTCCCGACAGGGAGCCATGAGCAGTTCTTC. Translating gives CASSDLPTGSHEQFF.

This clonotype appeared many times. This rearrangement joins TRBV29-1 to TRBJ2-5; 7 positions agree with TRBD2. The CDR3 is 13 amino acids. The V segment lost 5 bases and the J segment 5 bases; nucleotides outside the gene matches: 8. Germline V gene data show CDR1 as SQVTM and CDR2 as ANQGSEA. CDR3 amino acids: CSVMREAGETQYF. The CDR3 nucleotides read TGCAGCGTTATGCGGGAAGCGGGGGAGACCCAGTACTTC.

This clonotype was counted many times. The chain couples TRBV11-2 to TRBJ2-5; 8 positions match TRBD2. The germline gives CDR1 SGHAT, CDR2 FQNNGV. V lost 5 bases to trimming and J lost 7 bases; unmatched junction nucleotides: 12. CDR3 size: 15 residues. In DNA form, the CDR3 reads TGTGCCAGCAGCACCGCCGGGGGGGGAACTCGGACCCAGTACTTC. Its translation is CASSTAGGGTRTQYF.

This clonotype is a singleton in its sample. The rearrangement links TRBV2 to TRBJ1-5, with a weak D call TRBD1 (5 bases). CDR1 and CDR2 (germline): SNHLY, FYNNEI. The length of the CDR3 is 17 residues. The ends were cut back, 0 bases at V and 2 bases at J, with 14 bases in the middle. CDR3 sequence: CASSEADMTVRNQPQHF. CDR3 DNA: TGTGCCAGCAGTGAAGCGGACATGACAGTGCGCAATCAGCCCCAGCATTTT.

This clonotype showed up many times. This sequence joins TRBV11-2 and TRBJ1-3; 8 nucleotides match TRBD1. The CDR3 spans 14 residues. From germline, CDR1 is SGHAT and CDR2 FQNNGV. V gave up 1 base and J gave up 4 bases; unmatched junction bases: 0. This chain's CDR3 is CASSLAGGGNTIYF. The CDR3 nucleotides read TGTGCCAGCAGCTTAGCAGGGGGCGGAAACACCATATATTTT.

The rearrangement uses TRBV7-2 and TRBJ2-1; TRBD2 agrees at 10 bases. This CDR3 contains 17 residues. V was clipped by 5 bases and J by 1 base; unmatched bases: 8. Germline V lookup: CDR1 SGHTA, CDR2 FQGNSA. Here the CDR3 reads CASSGPSGRGSYNEQFF. The CDR3 region has the DNA TGTGCCAGCAGCGGACCGAGCGGGAGGGGGTCCTACAATGAGCAGTTCTTC. The full variable domain, completed using reference TRBV7-2 and TRBJ2-1, is GAGVSQSPSNKVTEKGKDVELRCDPISGHTALYWYRQSLGQGLEFLIYFQGNSAPDKSGLPSDRFSAERTGGSVSTLTIQRTQQEDSAVYLCASSGPSGRGSYNEQFFGPGTRLTVL.

The V gene is TRBV6-1, the J gene TRBJ1-1; D is uncertain. Trimming cost V 5 bases and J 2 bases, with 9 bases left between them. CDR1 MNHNS and CDR2 SASEGT come from the germline V gene. The CDR3 is made up of 13 amino acids. The CDR3 nucleotides read TGTGCCAGCAGTCCGGAGACTAACACTGAAGCTTTCTTT. It encodes CASSPETNTEAFF.

This clonotype appeared many times. J is TRBJ2-1 and V is TRBV24-1, with TRBD2 as a possible D gene (6 bases). The germline gives CDR1 KGHDR, CDR2 SFDVKD. This CDR3 has 16 residues. Trimming cost V 3 bases and J 2 bases, with 13 bases left between them. This CDR3 reads CATSDSERGTYNEQFF. In DNA, the CDR3 is TGTGCCACCAGTGATAGCGAGCGCGGGACCTACAATGAGCAGTTCTTC.

The chain uses TRBV20-1 and TRBJ1-2, with 9 bases fitting TRBD1. The CDR3 spans 13 residues. The V gene's germline CDR1 is DFQATT and CDR2 SNEGSKA (reference sequence). V was pared by 1 base and J by 6 bases, with 3 bases of the junction left unmatched. CDR3 coding DNA: TGCAGTGCTAGAGGAGGGACAGGGAATGGCTACACCTTC. Amino acid sequence: CSARGGTGNGYTF.

This clonotype was seen a few times. The genes are TRBV11-3 and TRBJ2-1; 12 nucleotides agree with TRBD2. The V gene's germline CDR1 is SGHNT and CDR2 YENEEA. This CDR3 is built from 14 residues. With V trimmed by 1 base and J by 11 bases, 3 bases remained unmatched. The DNA for the CDR3 is TGTGCCAGCAGCTTAGGACTAGCGGGAGAGAAGCAGTTCTTC. Residues: CASSLGLAGEKQFF.

This clonotype was counted ten times or more. The chain employs TRBV2 and TRBJ2-1; D is undetermined. The CDR3 consists of 11 residues. V was cut by 5 bases and J by 5 bases, with 4 bases left in between. The V gene's germline CDR1 is SNHLY and CDR2 FYNNEI. As DNA, the CDR3 is TGTGCCAGCAGTTCGGACAATGAGCAGTTCTTC. Translated, it gives CASSSDNEQFF.

This clonotype was recorded a few times. The rearrangement uses TRBV20-1 and TRBJ2-1; 11 bases map to TRBD2. The CDR3 is made up of 18 amino acids. Germline-derived CDR1 and CDR2 are DFQATT and SNEGSKA (reference sequence). The junction had 13 bases not matched to a gene; V was cut back by 6 bases and J by 0 bases. The CDR3 DNA reads as TGCAGTGCCATCAAGGGGCTAGCGGGAGGAAGCTCCTACAATGAGCAGTTCTTC. Protein sequence: CSAIKGLAGGSSYNEQFF.

In this sample, this clonotype turned up a few times. The chain couples TRBV5-1 to TRBJ2-6; 7 nucleotides match TRBD1. The length of the CDR3 is 17 residues. Trimming cost V 4 bases and J 0 bases; bases outside gene matches: 7. Germline values: CDR1 SGHRS, CDR2 YFSETQ. For the CDR3, the DNA is TGCGCCAGCAGCCCCGGGACAGCGAACTCTGGGGCCAACGTCCTGACTTTC. Translating it yields CASSPGTANSGANVLTF.

The V and J genes are TRBV7-9 and TRBJ1-1, with D unresolved. CDR1 is SEHNR and CDR2 is FQNEAQ in the germline V gene (reference sequence). The CDR3 is 12 amino acids. V lost 3 bases and J lost 7, with 9 bases in between. The CDR3, as DNA: TGTGCCAGCAGCTTGTTAAGGAGTGAAGCTTTCTTT. Its protein product is CASSLLRSEAFF.

This clonotype was seen many times. The rearrangement joins TRBV11-2 to TRBJ2-1, with unresolved D. CDR1 is SGHAT and CDR2 is FQNNGV in the germline V gene. V was cut by 3 bases and J by 0 bases, with 9 bases left in between. There are 15 residues in the CDR3. The CDR3: CASSFDWVSYNEQFF. The CDR3 DNA is TGTGCCAGCAGCTTCGACTGGGTCTCCTACAATGAGCAGTTCTTC.

This clonotype was seen ten or more times. The rearrangement uses TRBV20-1 and TRBJ1-1, with 7 bases fitting TRBD1. The CDR3 has 16 residues. CDR1 is DFQATT and CDR2 is SNEGSKA in the germline V gene (reference sequence). With 0 bases clipped from V and 3 bases from J, the junction kept 10 bases outside the gene matches. In DNA, the CDR3 is TGCAGTGCTAGAGATCGGGAGGGGGCAGGGTACACTGAAGCTTTCTTT. This sequence encodes CSARDREGAGYTEAFF.

This clonotype was found a few times. The chain uses TRBV12-3 or TRBV12-4 and TRBJ2-5; 10 bases are shared with TRBD1. This CDR3 region has 15 residues. The J segment lost 5 bases and the V segment lost 7 bases, leaving 10 bases of the junction unmatched. The DNA for the CDR3 is TGTGCCAGCAACTCCGGGACAGGGGAGAGGGAGACCCAGTACTTC. Its translation: CASNSGTGERETQYF.

This clonotype has a count of ten or more. The chain carries TRBV29-1 and TRBJ2-1, with TRBD2 as a possible D gene (6 bases). The CDR3 runs to 13 residues. V was trimmed by 3 bases and J by 8 bases, leaving 14 bases between them. The V gene's germline CDR1 is SQVTM and CDR2 ANQGSEA. The CDR3 coding sequence is TGCAGCGTTGAGACTGGCGGGATCTATGAGCAGTTCTTC. Amino acids: CSVETGGIYEQFF.

The sample holds a few counts of this clonotype. The chain recombines TRBV10-3 with TRBJ2-7; D gene ambiguous. CDR1 is ENHRY and CDR2 is SYGVKD in the germline V gene. CDR3 length equals 14 residues. V lost 0 bases and J 6 bases, leaving 12 bases between the germline ends. In nucleotides, the CDR3 is TGTGCCATCAGTGAGTCGCCAGGAACAAGCGAGCAGTACTTC. Its protein product is CAISESPGTSEQYF.

The CDR3 bases are TGTGCCAGCAGCATCGACGACAGCTTTGGGGGCGAGCAGTACTTC. Encoded protein: CASSIDDSFGGEQYF. J is TRBJ2-7 and V is TRBV5-5, with D tentatively TRBD1 or TRBD2 (5 bases each). Germline values: CDR1 SGHKS, CDR2 YYEKEE (reference sequence). V lost 4 bases and J lost 6, with 20 bases in between. There are 15 residues in the CDR3.

About this clonotype itself: Its ends do not fully match the called genes, so a read error is possible. The rearrangement joins TRBV3-1 to TRBJ2-4; 7 bases match TRBD1. Germline CDR1 is LGHDT and CDR2 is YNNKEL (reference sequence). The CDR3 covers 14 residues. The CDR3, as DNA: TGTGTCAGCAGCCAAGGGGGCAGGGGGAACATTCAGTACTTC. Amino acid sequence: CVSSQGGRGNIQYF.